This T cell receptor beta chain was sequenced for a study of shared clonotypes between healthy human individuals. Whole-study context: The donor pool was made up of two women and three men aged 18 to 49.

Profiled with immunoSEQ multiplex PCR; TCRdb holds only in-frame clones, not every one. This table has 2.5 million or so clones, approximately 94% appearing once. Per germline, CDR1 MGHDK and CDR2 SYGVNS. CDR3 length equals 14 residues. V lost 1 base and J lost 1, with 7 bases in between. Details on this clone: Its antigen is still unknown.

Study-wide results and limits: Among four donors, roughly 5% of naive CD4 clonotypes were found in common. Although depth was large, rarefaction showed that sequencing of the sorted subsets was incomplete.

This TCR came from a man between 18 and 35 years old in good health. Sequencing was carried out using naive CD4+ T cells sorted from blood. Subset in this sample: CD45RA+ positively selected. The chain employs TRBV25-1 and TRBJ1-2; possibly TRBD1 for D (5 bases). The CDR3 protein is CASSESGLNYGYTF. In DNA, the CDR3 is TGTGCCAGCAGTGAATCAGGGCTTAACTATGGCTACACCTTC.